Listed below are T cell receptor beta chains from one sample, sequenced in a study of sequential checkpoint blockade in melanoma. The repertoire was sequenced with immunoSEQ multiplex PCR; TCRdb's copy has only in-frame clones and lacks some. This table has thousands of clones, 20% to 30% appearing once. Sequencing was performed on tumor tissue (inferred from file names), taken from a patient given nivolumab and ipilimumab in sequence. These receptors all come from a human donor with melanoma. Each CDR3 is given with its conserved first and last residue.

>TRBJ1-5|TRBV18
CASSPPRVGNSNQPQHF
>TRBJ2-5|TRBV5-1
CASSLRQGKETQYF
>TRBJ2-7|TRBV27
CASVDRYYEQYF
>TRBJ1-3|TRBV5-1
CASSLDPINGNTIYF
>TRBJ1-2|TRBV14
CASSHDSWGYGYTF
>TRBJ2-2|TRBV28
CASISRGTPTGELFF
>TRBJ2-7|TRBV6-8
CASSYSLAGGYEQYF
>TRBJ2-7|TRBV10-2
CASSGPAKRQGDGQSSYEQYF
>TRBJ2-1|TRBV14
CASSQEFSKEQFF
>TRBJ2-7|TRBV11-3
CASSSRVGGYEQYF
>TRBJ1-4|TRBV19
CASSHQSGATNEKLFF
>TRBJ1-5|TRBV7-6
CASRTGQGLNGNQPQHF
>TRBJ1-3|TRBV11-3
CASSPGTGASGNTIYF
>TRBJ2-2|TRBV11-3
CASSHLANTGELFF
>TRBJ2-7|TRBV25-1
CASSSGGTRDGEQYF
>TRBJ2-5|TRBV28
CASSSPTRGVVGETQYF
>TRBJ1-5|TRBV28
CASSLFSGFRQPQHF
>TRBJ1-2|TRBV6-8
CASRPDRGINGYTF
>TRBJ2-4|TRBV28
CASSSRGVGAKNIQYF
>TRBJ2-1|TRBV11-3
CASSSDYRSYNEQFF
>TRBJ1-1|TRBV18
CASSPRSLNTEAFF
>TRBJ2-3|TRBV11-3
CASSYGGASTDTQYF